This entry lists 4 T cell receptor beta chains sequenced from one sample in a study of T cell responses to AZD1222 COVID-19 vaccine. Method: immunoSEQ multiplex PCR; TCRdb's copy keeps in-frame clones and lacks some. The table includes about 140,000 clones, 91% detected once. Sequenced material: peripheral blood, taken 28 days after the second dose of the MenACWY control vaccine. All receptors come from an adult who received the MenACWY meningococcal vaccine as a control.

This clone was recorded a few times. The V and J genes are TRBV18 and TRBJ1-4, with a possible D match to TRBD1 (6 bases). The CDR3 has 15 residues. In germline, CDR1 is KGHSH, CDR2 LQKENI. Trimming took off 5 bases at V and 8 bases at J, with 18 bases between the two ends. For the CDR3, the DNA is TGTGCCAGCTCAGGACAACAGGGAATCTGGGAAAAACTGTTTTTT. This gives the protein CASSGQQGIWEKLFF.

The chain joins TRBV19 to TRBJ2-7; 9 bases map to TRBD1. Germline V gene data show CDR1 as LNHDA and CDR2 as SQIVND (reference sequence). The CDR3 extends over 16 amino acids. The ends lost 0 bases at V and 0 bases at J; junction bases unmatched: 3. The CDR3 DNA follows: TGTGCCAGTAGTATAGAGGGACAGGGCGGCTCCTACGAGCAGTACTTC. Its translation is CASSIEGQGGSYEQYF.

The chain recombines TRBV7-9 with TRBJ1-1; the match to TRBD1 covers 7 bases. Germline V lookup: CDR1 SEHNR, CDR2 FQNEAQ (reference sequence). This CDR3 is built from 15 residues. V gave up 5 bases and J gave up 9 bases; unmatched junction bases: 15. CDR3 residues: CASSHGDRAGGKAFF. The CDR3 DNA is TGTGCCAGCAGCCACGGAGACAGGGCCGGGGGCAAAGCTTTCTTT.

This clone was counted a single time. The chain couples TRBV28 to TRBJ2-3; TRBD1 might be the D (6 bases). Germline CDR1 and CDR2: MDHEN and SYDVKM. The length of the CDR3 is 15 residues. V was cut by 8 bases and J by 4 bases, with 19 bases left in between. The CDR3: CASRPTQGLADTQYF. CDR3 sequence (DNA): TGTGCCAGCCGACCCACCCAGGGGTTGGCAGATACGCAGTATTTT.